This entry concerns a single T cell receptor beta chain. The antigen is unknown. The V gene's germline CDR1 is SGDLS and CDR2 YYNGEE. V trimming: 3 bases; J trimming: 2 bases; junction bases outside the gene matches: 11. The CDR3 loop spans 16 amino acids. The data stem from a study of shared clonotypes between healthy human individuals. The study's findings and limits: The generation probabilities recorded for non-shared clonotypes fell below those of clonotypes shared by all four donors. The sole specimen, blood, was sampled, and tissue repertoires likely differ.

Replicate PCRs for sorted subsets used about 200 ng DNA; this equaled 33,000 or so T cell genomes. Sequenced by immunoSEQ multiplex PCR; TCRdb stores in-frame clones only, minus some. This table holds 1.5 million to 1.9 million clones, 95% to 99% found once. The receptor was derived from a man aged 25 to 40 in good health. The sequenced sample was naive CD4+ T cells sorted from blood. Subset specified: CD45RA+ positively selected. The V and J genes are TRBV9 and TRBJ2-7; the match to TRBD1 covers 7 bases. The CDR3 protein is CASSAAPGQKAYEQYF. In DNA form, the CDR3 reads TGTGCCAGCAGCGCAGCCCCGGGACAGAAAGCCTACGAGCAGTACTTC.